Here is one T cell receptor beta chain with its context. The method was immunoSEQ multiplex PCR; TCRdb's version includes in-frame clones alone and lacks a portion of them. The sample lists over 50,000 clones, roughly 95% occurring once. This sample was taken from a study of control samples from healthy donors and cancer patients. The CDR3 spans 13 residues. With 2 bases clipped from V and 8 bases from J, the junction kept 4 bases outside the gene matches. Germline CDR1 reads SGHAT; CDR2 reads FQNNGV. V gene TRBV11-2 combines with J gene TRBJ1-2, with 8 positions matching TRBD1. The clonotype originates from a woman younger than 30 in good health. Sequences were obtained from blood. Here the CDR3 DNA reads TGTGCCAGCAGCTTACAGGGGGACAGGGGCTACACCTTC. Residues: CASSLQGDRGYTF.